This TCR beta chain was recorded in a study of identical twins. Overall study findings and caveats: For zero-insertion analyses, partial confounding could come from invariant MAIT and iNKT cells. Memory repertoires lacked the insertion deficit that abundant cord blood beta clonotypes showed.

TCRdb processed the 5' RACE reads anew with MiXCR; each CDR3 protein has one entry. This repertoire shows under 450,000 distinct CDR3 sequences, under 20% found once; its top ten account for about 12%. Note on this clonotype: Its antigen is unknown.

Healthy Caucasians, and only they, were the donors. V lost 1 base, J lost 3 bases, and 5 bases stayed unmatched. In germline, CDR1 is LGHDT, CDR2 YNNKEL (reference sequence). This CDR3 has 15 amino acids. The source of this sequence is a man in his fifties or sixties in good health. Sequencing used naive T cells sorted from blood. The J gene is TRBJ1-2, the V gene TRBV3-1, with TRBD1 matching over 7 bases. CDR3 in amino acids: CASSQVEGAYYGYTF. Here the CDR3 DNA reads TGTGCCAGCAGCCAAGTTGAGGGGGCCTACTATGGCTACACCTTC.